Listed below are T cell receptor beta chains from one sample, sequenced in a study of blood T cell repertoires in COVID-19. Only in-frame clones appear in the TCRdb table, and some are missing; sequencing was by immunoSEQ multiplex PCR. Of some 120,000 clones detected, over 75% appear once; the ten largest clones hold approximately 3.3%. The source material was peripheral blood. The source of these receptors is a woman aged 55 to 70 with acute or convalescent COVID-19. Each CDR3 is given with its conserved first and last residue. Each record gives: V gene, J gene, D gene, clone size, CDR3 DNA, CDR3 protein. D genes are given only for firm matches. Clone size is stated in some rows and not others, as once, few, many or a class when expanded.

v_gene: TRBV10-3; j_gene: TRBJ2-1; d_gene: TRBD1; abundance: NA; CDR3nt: TGTGCCATCAGTTCCGGGACAGGGGGTAGCAATGAGCAGTTCTTC; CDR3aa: CAISSGTGGSNEQFF
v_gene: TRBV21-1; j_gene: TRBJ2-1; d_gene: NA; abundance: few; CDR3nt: TGTGCCAGCAGCAAAAAAGGTCCGCCTAGCTGGGACAATGAGCAGTTCTTC; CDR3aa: CASSKKGPPSWDNEQFF
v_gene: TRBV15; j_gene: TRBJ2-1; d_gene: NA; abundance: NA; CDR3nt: TGTGCCACCAGCAGAGAAGTGGGAGATGAGCAGTTCTTC; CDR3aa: CATSREVGDEQFF
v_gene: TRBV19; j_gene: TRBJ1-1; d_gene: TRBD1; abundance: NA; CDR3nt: TGTGCCAGTAGTACTACCCGCCTCGGGACAGACCAGTTTGAAGCTTTCTTT; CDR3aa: CASSTTRLGTDQFEAFF
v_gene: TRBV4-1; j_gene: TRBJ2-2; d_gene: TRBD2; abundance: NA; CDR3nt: TGCGCCAGCAGCCAATGGAGTAGCGGGAGAGGCGACACCGGGGAGCTGTTTTTT; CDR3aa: CASSQWSSGRGDTGELFF
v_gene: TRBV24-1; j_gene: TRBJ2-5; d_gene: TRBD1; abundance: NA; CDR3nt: TGTGCCACCAGTGATCCCAGGGGGCTGGTTTCAGAGACCCAGTACTTC; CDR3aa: CATSDPRGLVSETQYF
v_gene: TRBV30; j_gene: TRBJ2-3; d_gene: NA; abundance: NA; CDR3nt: TGTGCCTGGGACGCCGGGGGCACAGATACGCAGTATTTT; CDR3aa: CAWDAGGTDTQYF
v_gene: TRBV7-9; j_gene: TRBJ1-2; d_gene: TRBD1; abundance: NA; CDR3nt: TGTGCCAGCAGTCGGGACAGGGCCGGGGGCTACACCTTC; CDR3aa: CASSRDRAGGYTF
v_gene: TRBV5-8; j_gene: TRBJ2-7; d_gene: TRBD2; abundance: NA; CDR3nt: TGTGCCAGCAGTTTTAGCGGGAGTAGGCCGTACTTC; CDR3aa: CASSFSGSRPYF
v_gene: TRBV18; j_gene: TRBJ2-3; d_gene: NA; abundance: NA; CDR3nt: TGTGCCAGCTCACCGCTTAGAAATACAGGGTCAGGGGCAGATACGCAGTATTTT; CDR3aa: CASSPLRNTGSGADTQYF
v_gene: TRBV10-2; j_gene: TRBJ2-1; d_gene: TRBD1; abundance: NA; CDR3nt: TGCGCCAGCAGTAAGGACAGGGAGCAGTTCTTC; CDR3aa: CASSKDREQFF
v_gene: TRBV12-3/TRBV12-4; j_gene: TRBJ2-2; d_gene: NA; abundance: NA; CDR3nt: TGTGCCAGCAGTTCCAGACAGGGGAGGGTGTTTTTT; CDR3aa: CASSSRQGRVFF
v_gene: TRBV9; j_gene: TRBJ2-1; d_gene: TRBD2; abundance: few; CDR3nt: TGTGCCAGCAGCGTAGGTCTAGCGGGAGTGGGTGAGCAGTTCTTC; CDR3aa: CASSVGLAGVGEQFF
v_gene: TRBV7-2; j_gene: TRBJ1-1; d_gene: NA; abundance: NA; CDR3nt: TGTGCCAGCAGCTTAGTTGGGGGCGCGAGGACTGAAGCTTTCTTT; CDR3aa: CASSLVGGARTEAFF
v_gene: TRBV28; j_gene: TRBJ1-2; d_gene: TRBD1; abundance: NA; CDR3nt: TGTGCCAGCAGTTCCCCGGGACAGGGGACCCACTATGGCTACACCTTC; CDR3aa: CASSSPGQGTHYGYTF
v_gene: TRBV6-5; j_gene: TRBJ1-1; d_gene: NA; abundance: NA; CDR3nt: TGTGCCAGCAGGAGAGGGACTGAAGCTTTCTTT; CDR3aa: CASRRGTEAFF
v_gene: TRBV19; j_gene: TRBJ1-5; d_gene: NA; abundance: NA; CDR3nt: TGTGCCAGTAGTATAATCGAGGGTCAGCCCCAGCATTTT; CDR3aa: CASSIIEGQPQHF
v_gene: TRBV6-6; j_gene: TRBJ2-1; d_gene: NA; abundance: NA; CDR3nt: TGCGCCAGCAGTCCTCAGGGTCTCCCGACCTACAATGAGCAGTTCTTC; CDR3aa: CASSPQGLPTYNEQFF
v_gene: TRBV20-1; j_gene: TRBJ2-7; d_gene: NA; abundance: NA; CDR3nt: TGCAGTGCTAGTCGGCAGGGCCCCTACGAGCAGTACTTC; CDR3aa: CSASRQGPYEQYF